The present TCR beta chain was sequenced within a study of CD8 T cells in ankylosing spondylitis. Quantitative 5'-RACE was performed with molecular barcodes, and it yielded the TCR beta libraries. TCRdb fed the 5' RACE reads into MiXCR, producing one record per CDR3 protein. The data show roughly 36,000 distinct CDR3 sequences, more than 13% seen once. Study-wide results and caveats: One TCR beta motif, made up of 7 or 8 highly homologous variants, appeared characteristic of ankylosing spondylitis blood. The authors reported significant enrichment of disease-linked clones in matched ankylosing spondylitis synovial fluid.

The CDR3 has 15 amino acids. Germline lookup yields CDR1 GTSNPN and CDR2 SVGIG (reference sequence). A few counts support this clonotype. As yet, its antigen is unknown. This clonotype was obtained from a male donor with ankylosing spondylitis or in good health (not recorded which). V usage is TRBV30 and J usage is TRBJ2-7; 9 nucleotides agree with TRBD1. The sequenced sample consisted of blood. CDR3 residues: CALWGAGTGSYEQYF. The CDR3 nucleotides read TGTGCTTTGTGGGGGGCCGGGACAGGGAGCTACGAGCAGTACTTC.